This TCR beta chain derives from a study of post-analysis software for immune sequencing data. Study as a whole: Included among the disease courses, which were recorded for the cohort, were relapsing-remitting, secondary progressive and progressive-relapsing multiple sclerosis. General study points: Controls significantly exceeded multiple sclerosis patients in normalized Chao1 diversity. About 5 TRBV segments (TRBV5-6, TRBV5-1 and TRBV20-1 among them) occurred more frequently in patients than in controls. By F measure, samples from a shared preparation batch strongly co-clustered.

As for this clonotype: Its matching antigen is unknown.

TCR beta libraries were prepared from cDNA with unique molecular identifiers. T cells numbering roughly 0.95 to 10 million gave rise to roughly 0.5 million cDNA molecules. TCRdb independently ran MiXCR on the PCR reads; one entry per CDR3 protein. This sample yields approximately 400,000 distinct CDR3 sequences, of which 30% to 45% are seen a single time; around 15% belongs to the top ten. The CDR3 loop spans 15 amino acids. V was pared by 7 bases and J by 2 bases, with 10 bases of the junction left unmatched. Germline V CDR1 and CDR2: SNHLY, FYNNEI. The clonotype originates from a girl between 10 and 17 years old with multiple sclerosis. The chain carries TRBV2 and TRBJ1-2, with TRBD1 matching 7 bases. Sequenced: blood. The CDR3 protein is CASTKEARGNYGYTF. The CDR3 DNA follows: TGTGCCAGCACCAAGGAGGCCAGGGGGAACTATGGCTACACCTTC.